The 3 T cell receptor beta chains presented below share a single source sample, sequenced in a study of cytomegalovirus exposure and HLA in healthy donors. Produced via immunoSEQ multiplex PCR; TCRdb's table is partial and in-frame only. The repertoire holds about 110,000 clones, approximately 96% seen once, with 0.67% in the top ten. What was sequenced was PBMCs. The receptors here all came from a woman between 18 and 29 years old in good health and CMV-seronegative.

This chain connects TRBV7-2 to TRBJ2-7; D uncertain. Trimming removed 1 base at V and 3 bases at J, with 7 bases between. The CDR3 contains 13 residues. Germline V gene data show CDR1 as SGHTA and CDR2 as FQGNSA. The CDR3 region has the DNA TGTGCCAGCAGCTTAGTGCAGCGCTACGAGCAGTACTTC. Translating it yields CASSLVQRYEQYF.

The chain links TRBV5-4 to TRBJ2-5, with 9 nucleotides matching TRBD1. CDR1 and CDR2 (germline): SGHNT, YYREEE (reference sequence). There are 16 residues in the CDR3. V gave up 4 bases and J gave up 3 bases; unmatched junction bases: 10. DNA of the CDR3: TGTGCCAGCAGCGTACCCGGGACAGGGATCGAAGAGACCCAGTACTTC. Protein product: CASSVPGTGIEETQYF.

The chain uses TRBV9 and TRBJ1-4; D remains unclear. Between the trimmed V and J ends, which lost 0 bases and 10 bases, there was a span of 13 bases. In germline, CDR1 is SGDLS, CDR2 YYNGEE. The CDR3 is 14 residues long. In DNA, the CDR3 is TGTGCCAGCAGCGTAGGCAACCGCGCGGGAAAACTGTTTTTT. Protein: CASSVGNRAGKLFF.